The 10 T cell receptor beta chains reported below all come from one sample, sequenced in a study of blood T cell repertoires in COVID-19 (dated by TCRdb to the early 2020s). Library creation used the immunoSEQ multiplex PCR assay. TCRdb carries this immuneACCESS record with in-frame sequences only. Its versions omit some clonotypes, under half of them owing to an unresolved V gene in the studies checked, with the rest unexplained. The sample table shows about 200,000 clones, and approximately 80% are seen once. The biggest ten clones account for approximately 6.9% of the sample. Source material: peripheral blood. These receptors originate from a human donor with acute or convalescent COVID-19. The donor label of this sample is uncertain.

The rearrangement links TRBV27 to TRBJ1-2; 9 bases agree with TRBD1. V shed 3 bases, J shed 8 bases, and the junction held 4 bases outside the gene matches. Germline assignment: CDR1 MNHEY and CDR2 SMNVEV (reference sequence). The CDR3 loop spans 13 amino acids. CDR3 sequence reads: CASSFRQGDGYTF. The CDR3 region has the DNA TGTGCCAGCAGTTTCAGACAGGGGGACGGCTACACCTTC.

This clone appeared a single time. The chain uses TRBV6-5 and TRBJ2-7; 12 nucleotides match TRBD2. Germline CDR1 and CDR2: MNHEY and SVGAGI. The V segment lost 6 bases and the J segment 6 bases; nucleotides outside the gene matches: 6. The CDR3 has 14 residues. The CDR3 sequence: CASSRGLAGSEQYF. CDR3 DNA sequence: TGTGCCAGCAGCCGCGGACTAGCGGGGAGCGAGCAGTACTTC.

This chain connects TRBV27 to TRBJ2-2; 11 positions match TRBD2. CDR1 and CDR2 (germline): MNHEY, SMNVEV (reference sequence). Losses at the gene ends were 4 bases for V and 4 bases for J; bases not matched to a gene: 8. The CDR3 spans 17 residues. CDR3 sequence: CASSWASGRFGTGELFF. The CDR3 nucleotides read TGTGCCAGCAGTTGGGCTAGCGGGAGGTTCGGCACCGGGGAGCTGTTTTTT.

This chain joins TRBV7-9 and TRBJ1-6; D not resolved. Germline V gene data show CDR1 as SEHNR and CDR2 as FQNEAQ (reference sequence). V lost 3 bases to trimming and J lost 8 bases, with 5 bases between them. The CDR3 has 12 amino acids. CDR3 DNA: TGTGCCAGCAGCTTTTTAGATTCACCCCTCCACTTT. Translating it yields CASSFLDSPLHF.

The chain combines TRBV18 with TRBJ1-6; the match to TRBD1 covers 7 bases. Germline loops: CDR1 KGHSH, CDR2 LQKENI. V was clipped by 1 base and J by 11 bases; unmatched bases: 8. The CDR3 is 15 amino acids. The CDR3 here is CASSPRDRKDTPLHF. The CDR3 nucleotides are TGTGCCAGCTCACCACGGGACAGAAAAGATACACCCCTCCACTTT.

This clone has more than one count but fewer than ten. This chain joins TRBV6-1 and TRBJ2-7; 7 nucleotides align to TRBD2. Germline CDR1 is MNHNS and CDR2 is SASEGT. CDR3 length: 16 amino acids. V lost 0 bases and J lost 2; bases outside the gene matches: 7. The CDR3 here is CASSEALTSEAYEQYF. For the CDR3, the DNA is TGTGCCAGCAGTGAAGCGCTCACTAGCGAGGCCTACGAGCAGTACTTC.

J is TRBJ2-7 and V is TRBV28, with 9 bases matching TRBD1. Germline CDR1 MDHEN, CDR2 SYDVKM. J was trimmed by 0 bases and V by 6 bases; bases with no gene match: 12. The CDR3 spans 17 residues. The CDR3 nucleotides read TGTGCCAGCAGCCCTGCCCCGGGACAGGGTTACTCCTACGAGCAGTACTTC. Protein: CASSPAPGQGYSYEQYF.

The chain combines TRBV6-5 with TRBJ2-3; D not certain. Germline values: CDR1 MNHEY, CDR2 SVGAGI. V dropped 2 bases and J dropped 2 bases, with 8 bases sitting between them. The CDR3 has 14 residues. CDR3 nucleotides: TGTGCCAGCAGTTACGGGCAGGACACAGATACGCAGTATTTT. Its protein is CASSYGQDTDTQYF.

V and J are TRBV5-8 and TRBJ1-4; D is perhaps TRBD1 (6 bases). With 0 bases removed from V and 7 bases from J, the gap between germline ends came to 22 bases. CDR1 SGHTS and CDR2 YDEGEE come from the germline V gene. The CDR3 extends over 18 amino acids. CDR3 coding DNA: TGTGCCAGCAGCTTGGAAGGGGCGGCAGGGAAGACAGGTGAAAAACTGTTTTTT. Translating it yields CASSLEGAAGKTGEKLFF.

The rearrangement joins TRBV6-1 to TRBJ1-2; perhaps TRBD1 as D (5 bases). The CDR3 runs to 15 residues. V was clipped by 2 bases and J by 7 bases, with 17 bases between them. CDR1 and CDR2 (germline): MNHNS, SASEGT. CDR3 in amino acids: CASSEQAGFSFGYTF. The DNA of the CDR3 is TGTGCCAGCAGTGAACAGGCAGGGTTTTCGTTTGGCTACACCTTC.